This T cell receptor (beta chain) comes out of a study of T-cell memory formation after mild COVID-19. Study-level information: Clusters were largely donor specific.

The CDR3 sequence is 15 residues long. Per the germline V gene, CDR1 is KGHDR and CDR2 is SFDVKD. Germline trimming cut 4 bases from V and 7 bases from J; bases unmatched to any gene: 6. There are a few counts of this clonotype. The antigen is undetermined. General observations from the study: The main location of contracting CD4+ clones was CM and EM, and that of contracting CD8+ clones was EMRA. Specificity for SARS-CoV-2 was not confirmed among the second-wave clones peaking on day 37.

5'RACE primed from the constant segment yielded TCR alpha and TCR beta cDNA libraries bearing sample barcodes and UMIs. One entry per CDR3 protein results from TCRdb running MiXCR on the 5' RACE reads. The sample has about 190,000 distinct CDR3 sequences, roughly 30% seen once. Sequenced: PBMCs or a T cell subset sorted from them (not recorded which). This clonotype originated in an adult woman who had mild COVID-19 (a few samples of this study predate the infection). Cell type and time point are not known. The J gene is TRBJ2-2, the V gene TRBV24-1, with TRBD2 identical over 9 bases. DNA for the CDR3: TGTGCCACCAGTGAGCCGGGACTAGCAAACGGGGAGCTGTTTTTT. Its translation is CATSEPGLANGELFF.